Given below is one TCR beta chain in context. MiXCR, applied by TCRdb to the 5' RACE reads, yields one record per CDR3 protein. The data show fewer than 900,000 distinct CDR3 sequences, 21% seen once. The data originate from a study of identical twins. CDR1 ENHRY and CDR2 SYGVKD come from the germline V gene. The CDR3 is 11 residues long. Trimming cost V 0 bases and J 6 bases, with 3 bases left between them. These data were likewise used in another study, on T cells expressing NK-cell markers.

The receptor's source is a woman aged 18 to 35 in good health. The chain links TRBV10-3 to TRBJ2-7; no reliable D call. The sample consisted of PBMCs. CDR3 DNA: TGTGCCATCAGTGAGTCGAGCGAGCAGTACTTC. As protein: CAISESSEQYF.